These 26 T cell receptor beta chains share one sample of origin, sequenced in a study of human T cells and chemical hapten exposure. TCRdb re-called the RACE reads with MiXCR, one entry per CDR3 protein. Altogether 85,000 to 90,000 distinct CDR3 sequences are present, 9.6% being singletons, with the ten largest covering approximately 3.9%. Described time point: pre-sensitization, week 0. The treatment was: therapeutic diphenylcyclopropenone sensitization with weekly scalp DPC. Here the sequenced sample was whole blood, taken in connection with sensitization to the hapten diphenylcyclopropenone (DPC). These receptor sequences come from a woman between 40 and 50 years old with alopecia areata. Some clones in this sample may be carry-over from other donors' samples.

This clonotype was found many times. The chain employs TRBV24-1 and TRBJ2-6; D is ambiguous. CDR3 size: 14 residues. From germline, CDR1 is KGHDR and CDR2 SFDVKD. V was cut by 2 bases and J by 2 bases, with 3 bases left in between. The CDR3 DNA reads as TGTGCCACCAGTGATTCGGCTGGGGCCAACGTCCTGACTTTC. Translated, it gives CATSDSAGANVLTF.

This clonotype was counted between two and nine times. The V and J genes are TRBV3-1 and TRBJ1-4, with D perhaps TRBD1 (5 bases). V gave up 1 base and J gave up 8 bases, with 14 bases separating them. From germline, CDR1 is LGHDT and CDR2 YNNKEL (reference sequence). This CDR3 comprises 15 residues. CDR3 DNA sequence: TGTGCCAGCAGCCAAGTTGGGGGGTTTGAGGAAAAACTGTTTTTT. It is translated as CASSQVGGFEEKLFF.

This sequence joins TRBV9 and TRBJ2-2; D call uncertain. The ends were cut back, 4 bases at V and 0 bases at J, with 10 bases in the middle. The CDR3 is 15 amino acids. Germline CDR1 and CDR2: SGDLS and YYNGEE. Here the CDR3 reads CASSTTTANTGELFF. CDR3 nucleotides: TGTGCCAGCAGCACTACGACCGCGAACACCGGGGAGCTGTTTTTT. Based on the CDR3 plus reference TRBV9 and TRBJ2-2, the full variable domain is DSGVTQTPKHLITATGQRVTLRCSPRSGDLSVYWYQQSLDQGLQFLIQYYNGEERAKGNILERFSAQQFPDLHSELNLSSLELGDSALYFCASSTTTANTGELFFGEGSRLTVL.

This clonotype was counted many times. The chain joins TRBV7-9 to TRBJ2-1; 10 bases map to TRBD2. The V gene's germline CDR1 is SEHNR and CDR2 FQNEAQ (reference sequence). The CDR3 length is 16 residues. V shed 5 bases, J shed 0 bases, and the junction held 4 bases outside the gene matches. CDR3 sequence: CASSPSGGASYNEQFF. DNA for the CDR3: TGTGCCAGCAGCCCGAGCGGGGGGGCCTCCTACAATGAGCAGTTCTTC.

This clonotype was seen at least ten times. This chain joins TRBV7-9 and TRBJ1-5; D possibly corresponds to TRBD1 (5 bases). The CDR3 runs 17 residues. The ends were cut back, 5 bases at V and 4 bases at J, with 21 bases in the middle. Germline CDR1 and CDR2: SEHNR and FQNEAQ (reference sequence). The CDR3 spells CASSLKTGRVPNQPQHF. The CDR3, as DNA: TGTGCCAGCAGCCTCAAGACGGGCAGGGTACCTAATCAGCCCCAGCATTTT.

This chain connects TRBV11-3 to TRBJ2-3, with D unclear. V gave up 5 bases and J gave up 6 bases, with 9 bases separating them. The CDR3 covers 12 residues. Germline CDR1 SGHNT, CDR2 YENEEA. The CDR3 spells CASSPDGDTQYF. The CDR3 DNA sequence: TGTGCCAGCAGCCCCGACGGGGATACGCAGTATTTT.

The chain links TRBV14 to TRBJ1-4; TRBD1 might be the D (5 bases). Germline V gene data show CDR1 as SGHDN and CDR2 as FVKESK. This CDR3 has 14 residues. V lost 4 bases, J lost 8 bases, and 14 bases lay in between. Here the CDR3 reads CASSPRSGGEKLFF. The CDR3 DNA reads as TGTGCCAGCAGCCCGCGATCGGGGGGAGAAAAACTGTTTTTT.

The genes are TRBV5-1 and TRBJ2-5, with TRBD2 identical over 14 bases. V lost 3 bases to trimming and J lost 4 bases; unmatched junction nucleotides: 5. The CDR3 sequence is 16 residues long. The V gene's germline CDR1 is SGHRS and CDR2 YFSETQ. CDR3 in DNA: TGCGCCAGCAGCTGGACTGGACTAGCGGGGGGAGAGACCCAGTACTTC. Translating it yields CASSWTGLAGGETQYF.

The chain combines TRBV2 with TRBJ1-1, with a possible D match to TRBD1 (6 bases). Trimming took off 3 bases at V and 4 bases at J, with 15 bases between the two ends. CDR1 is SNHLY and CDR2 is FYNNEI in the germline V gene. The CDR3 totals 15 residues. In nucleotides, the CDR3 is TGTGCCAGCAGTGATGAGGGGGGCTGGGGCACTGAAGCTTTCTTT. This gives the protein CASSDEGGWGTEAFF.

Ten or more counts support this clonotype. V gene TRBV5-1 combines with J gene TRBJ2-1; tentatively, D is TRBD1 (6 bases). The CDR3 has 16 amino acids. Per germline, CDR1 SGHRS and CDR2 YFSETQ. Between the trimmed V and J ends, which lost 0 bases and 3 bases, there was a span of 13 bases. The DNA of the CDR3 is TGCGCCAGCAGCTTGGAGGGGGTATACCTCTACAATGAGCAGTTCTTC. It specifies CASSLEGVYLYNEQFF.

V gene TRBV20-1 combines with J gene TRBJ1-2; tentative D call: TRBD1 (5 bases). V lost 5 bases to trimming and J lost 3 bases, with 7 bases between them. CDR1 is DFQATT and CDR2 is SNEGSKA in the germline V gene (reference sequence). There are 11 residues in the CDR3. CDR3 in DNA: TGCAGTGCTGGGGCCTACTATGGCTACACCTTC. Protein: CSAGAYYGYTF.

The table lists this clonotype with a few counts. The chain carries TRBV5-4 and TRBJ2-3, with 15 bases identical to TRBD2. The CDR3 length is 19 residues. Germline V gene data show CDR1 as SGHNT and CDR2 as YYREEE (reference sequence). J gave up 4 bases and V 4 bases, and 13 bases lay outside the gene matches. The CDR3 here is CASSPGLAGGPESPDTQYF. The CDR3 DNA follows: TGTGCCAGCAGCCCCGGACTAGCGGGGGGGCCCGAGTCCCCAGATACGCAGTATTTT.

This clonotype came up a few times. The chain is built from TRBV21-1 and TRBJ2-1; the table's D call, TRBD2, was not checked against the DNA. TRBV21-1 is a pseudogene. The CDR3 spans 17 residues. CDR3 DNA sequence: TGTGCCAGCAGCAAAGGGGGTCGAGGGTGCAATGGAAATGAGCAGTTCTTC. Protein sequence: CASSKGGRGCNGNEQFF.

This clonotype was seen more than once but under ten times. This chain joins TRBV20-1 and TRBJ1-5; a weak D match, TRBD1 (6 bases). V was cut by 5 bases and J by 7 bases, with 18 bases left in between. CDR1 and CDR2 from the germline V gene are DFQATT and SNEGSKA (reference sequence). CDR3 length equals 14 residues. The CDR3 loop is CSASRVFQGQPQHF. As DNA, the CDR3 is TGCAGTGCTTCCCGGGTCTTCCAGGGGCAGCCCCAGCATTTT.

The table lists this clonotype with a few counts. V usage is TRBV20-1 and J usage is TRBJ2-7; D remains unclear. The CDR3 is 14 amino acids. Trimming removed 0 bases from V and 3 bases from J, with 12 bases in between. CDR1 and CDR2 from the germline V gene are DFQATT and SNEGSKA (reference sequence). The CDR3 spells CSARDLGGSYEQYF. CDR3 DNA: TGCAGTGCTAGAGATCTGGGTGGAAGCTACGAGCAGTACTTC.

Many counts were recorded for this clonotype. The chain employs TRBV28 and TRBJ1-1; perhaps TRBD1 as D (6 bases). Per germline, CDR1 MDHEN and CDR2 SYDVKM. The V gene lost 5 bases and the J gene lost 1 base, with 14 bases spanning the gap. There are 15 residues in the CDR3. The CDR3 DNA reads as TGTGCCAGCAGTATCTTACAGGGCTCGAACACTGAAGCTTTCTTT. It translates to CASSILQGSNTEAFF.

This clonotype was recorded at least ten times. The genes are TRBV29-1 and TRBJ2-1; possibly TRBD1 or TRBD2 for D (5 bases each). V dropped 7 bases and J dropped 0 bases, with 13 bases sitting between them. CDR1 SQVTM and CDR2 ANQGSEA come from the germline V gene. The length of the CDR3 is 14 residues. The CDR3 nucleotides are TGCAGCGCCAGAGGGGACCCCTCCTACAATGAGCAGTTCTTC. Encoded protein: CSARGDPSYNEQFF.

Only a few counts were recorded for this clonotype. V and J are TRBV3-1 and TRBJ2-7; D is unclear. CDR1 is LGHDT and CDR2 is YNNKEL in the germline V gene (reference sequence). The V and J ends lost 4 bases and 3 bases respectively, with 16 bases between them. The CDR3 has 15 amino acids. CDR3 bases: TGTGCCAGCAGCCGGCAAGAAGGAATGGGCTACGAGCAGTACTTC. Encoded protein: CASSRQEGMGYEQYF.

The chain has TRBV5-1 and TRBJ2-1; the match to TRBD2 covers 10 bases. The CDR3 has 16 residues. Trimming removed 2 bases from V and 1 base from J; junction bases left unmatched: 3. CDR1 and CDR2 (germline): SGHRS, YFSETQ. The CDR3 sequence: CASSFYSGGSYNEQFF. The DNA of the CDR3 is TGCGCCAGCAGCTTCTATAGCGGGGGGTCCTACAATGAGCAGTTCTTC.

V and J are TRBV9 and TRBJ2-5; 13 nucleotides agree with TRBD2. Losses at the gene ends were 4 bases for V and 2 bases for J; bases not matched to a gene: 8. The V gene's germline CDR1 is SGDLS and CDR2 YYNGEE. This CDR3 is built from 17 residues. CDR3 protein: CASSPSWGLAGQETQYF. The CDR3 coding sequence is TGTGCCAGCAGCCCGTCGTGGGGACTAGCGGGACAAGAGACCCAGTACTTC. Together with reference TRBV9 and TRBJ2-5, the CDR3 gives the full variable domain: DSGVTQTPKHLITATGQRVTLRCSPRSGDLSVYWYQQSLDQGLQFLIQYYNGEERAKGNILERFSAQQFPDLHSELNLSSLELGDSALYFCASSPSWGLAGQETQYFGPGTRLLVL.

This sequence joins TRBV5-4 and TRBJ2-5; 10 nucleotides line up with TRBD2. The germline V gene encodes CDR1 SGHNT and CDR2 YYREEE (reference sequence). Unmatched junction bases numbered 8, after V lost 4 bases and J lost 5 bases. The CDR3 loop spans 15 amino acids. The CDR3 sequence is CASSQSASGGETQYF. For the CDR3, the DNA is TGTGCCAGCAGCCAGTCCGCTAGCGGGGGTGAGACCCAGTACTTC.

This clonotype was seen ten or more times. CDR3 in DNA: TGTGCCAGCAGCTTTAGGGAAAACCAAGAGACCCAGTACTTC. The encoded protein is CASSFRENQETQYF. This chain connects TRBV5-4 to TRBJ2-5; D is uncertain. This CDR3 is built from 14 residues. Germline V gene data show CDR1 as SGHNT and CDR2 as YYREEE (reference sequence). Trimming took 2 bases from V and 0 from J, leaving 8 bases between them.

This clonotype was seen ten or more times. This chain joins TRBV9 and TRBJ2-5, with 9 bases matching TRBD1. CDR3 length equals 16 residues. The junction had 11 bases not matched to a gene; V was cut back by 4 bases and J by 4 bases. Germline V gives CDR1 SGDLS, CDR2 YYNGEE. This chain's CDR3 is CASSFTGTGNGETQYF. CDR3 DNA: TGTGCCAGCAGCTTCACCGGGACAGGGAACGGAGAGACCCAGTACTTC.

This clonotype appeared many times. This chain uses TRBV12-3 or TRBV12-4 with TRBJ1-1; D gene ambiguous. The CDR3 contains 13 residues. The ends were cut back, 3 bases at V and 4 bases at J, with 9 bases in the middle. The CDR3 DNA follows: TGTGCCAGCAGTTTTAGTTGGAGCACTGAAGCTTTCTTT. Protein product: CASSFSWSTEAFF.

In the case of this clonotype: This sequence may be a read error, since a much larger clone differs from it by one base. This CDR3 is CASSPGTVGQFF. The CDR3 DNA reads as TGTGCCAGCAGTCCGGGCACTGTTGGGCAGTTCTTC. The chain combines TRBV12-3 or TRBV12-4 with TRBJ2-1; D is unresolved. The V end was cut by 5 bases, the J end by 12 bases, with 14 bases between. The CDR3 covers 12 residues.

The CDR3 DNA sequence: TGTGCCAGCAGGATTCGGACAGTCTACAATGAGCAGTTCTTC. Amino acid sequence: CASRIRTVYNEQFF. This rearrangement joins TRBV5-5 to TRBJ2-1, with D possibly matching TRBD1 (6 bases). Looked up from germline, CDR1 is SGHKS and CDR2 is YYEKEE (reference sequence). V was clipped by 5 bases and J by 3 bases, with 12 bases between them. The CDR3 has 14 residues. The full variable domain, with the rest looked up from reference TRBV5-5 and TRBJ2-1, is DAGVTQSPTHLIKTRGQQVTLRCSPISGHKSVSWYQQVLGQGPQFIFQYYEKEERGRGNFPDRFSARQFPNYSSELNVNALLLGDSALYLCASRIRTVYNEQFFGPGTRLTVL.